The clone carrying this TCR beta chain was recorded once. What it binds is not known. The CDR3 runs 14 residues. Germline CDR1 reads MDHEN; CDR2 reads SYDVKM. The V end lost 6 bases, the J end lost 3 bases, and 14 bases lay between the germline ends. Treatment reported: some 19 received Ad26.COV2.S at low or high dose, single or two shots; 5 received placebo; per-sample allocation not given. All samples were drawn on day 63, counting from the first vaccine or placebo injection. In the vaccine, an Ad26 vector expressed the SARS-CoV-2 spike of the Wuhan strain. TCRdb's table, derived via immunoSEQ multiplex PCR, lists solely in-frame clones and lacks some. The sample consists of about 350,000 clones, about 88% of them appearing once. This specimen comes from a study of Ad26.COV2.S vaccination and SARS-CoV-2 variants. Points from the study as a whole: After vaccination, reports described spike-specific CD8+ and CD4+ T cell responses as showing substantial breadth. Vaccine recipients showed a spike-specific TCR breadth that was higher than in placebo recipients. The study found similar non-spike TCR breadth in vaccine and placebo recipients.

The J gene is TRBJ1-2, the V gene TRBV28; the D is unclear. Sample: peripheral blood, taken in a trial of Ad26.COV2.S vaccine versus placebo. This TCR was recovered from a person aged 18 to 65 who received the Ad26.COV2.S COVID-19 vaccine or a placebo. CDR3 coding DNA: TGTGCCAGCAGCCGCTCGGGGTTTGACTATGGCTACACCTTC. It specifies CASSRSGFDYGYTF.